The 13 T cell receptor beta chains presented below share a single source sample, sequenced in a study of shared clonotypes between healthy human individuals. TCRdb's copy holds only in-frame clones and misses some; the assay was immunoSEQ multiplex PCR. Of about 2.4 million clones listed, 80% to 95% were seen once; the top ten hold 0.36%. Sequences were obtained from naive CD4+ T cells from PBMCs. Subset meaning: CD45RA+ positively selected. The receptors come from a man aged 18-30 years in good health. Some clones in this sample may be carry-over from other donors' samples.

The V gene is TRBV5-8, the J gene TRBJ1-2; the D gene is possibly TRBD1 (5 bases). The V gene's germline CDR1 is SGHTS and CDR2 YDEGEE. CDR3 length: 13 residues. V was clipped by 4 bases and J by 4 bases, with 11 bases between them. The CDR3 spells CASSVGAFYGYTF. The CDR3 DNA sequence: TGTGCCAGCAGCGTAGGGGCTTTCTATGGCTACACCTTC.

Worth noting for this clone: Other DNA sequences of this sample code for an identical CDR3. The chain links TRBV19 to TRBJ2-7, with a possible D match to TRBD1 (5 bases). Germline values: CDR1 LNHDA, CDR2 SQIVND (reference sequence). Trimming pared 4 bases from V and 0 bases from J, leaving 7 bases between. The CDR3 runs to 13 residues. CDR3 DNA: TGTGCCAGTAGTACGCAGGGCTCCTACGAGCAGTACTTC. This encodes CASSTQGSYEQYF.

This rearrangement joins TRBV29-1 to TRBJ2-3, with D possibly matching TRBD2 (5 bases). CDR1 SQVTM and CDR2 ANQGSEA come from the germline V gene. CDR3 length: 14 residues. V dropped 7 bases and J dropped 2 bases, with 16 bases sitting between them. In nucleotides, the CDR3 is TGCAGCGGGAGGACGCAAAACCCCACAGATACGCAGTATTTT. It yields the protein CSGRTQNPTDTQYF.

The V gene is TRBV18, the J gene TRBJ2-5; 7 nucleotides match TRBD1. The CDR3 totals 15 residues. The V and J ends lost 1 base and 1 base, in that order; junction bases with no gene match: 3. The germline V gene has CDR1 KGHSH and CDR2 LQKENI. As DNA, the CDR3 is TGTGCCAGCTCACCACGTCGGGACAGCCAAGAGACCCAGTACTTC. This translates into CASSPRRDSQETQYF.

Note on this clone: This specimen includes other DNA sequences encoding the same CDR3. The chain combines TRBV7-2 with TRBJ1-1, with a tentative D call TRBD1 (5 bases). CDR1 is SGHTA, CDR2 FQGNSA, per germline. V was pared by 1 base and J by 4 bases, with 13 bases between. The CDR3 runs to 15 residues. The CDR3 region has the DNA TGTGCCAGCAGCTTAGTTGGCCAGGGAGGCACTGAAGCTTTCTTT. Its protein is CASSLVGQGGTEAFF.

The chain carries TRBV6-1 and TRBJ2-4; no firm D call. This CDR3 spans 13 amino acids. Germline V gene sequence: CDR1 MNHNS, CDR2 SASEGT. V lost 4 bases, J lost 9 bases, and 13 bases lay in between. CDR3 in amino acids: CASSGPRIAIQYF. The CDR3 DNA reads TGTGCCAGCAGTGGACCCAGGATCGCCATTCAGTACTTC.

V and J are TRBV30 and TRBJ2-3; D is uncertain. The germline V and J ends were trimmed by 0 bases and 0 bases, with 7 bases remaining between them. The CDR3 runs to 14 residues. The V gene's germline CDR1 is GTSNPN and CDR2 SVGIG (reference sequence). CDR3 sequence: CAWSVRGSTDTQYF. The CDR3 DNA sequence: TGTGCCTGGAGTGTACGTGGGAGCACAGATACGCAGTATTTT.

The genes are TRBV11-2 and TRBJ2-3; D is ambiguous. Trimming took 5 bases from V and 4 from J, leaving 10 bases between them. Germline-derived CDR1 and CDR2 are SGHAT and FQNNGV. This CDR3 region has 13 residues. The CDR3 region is CASSPTTPDTQYF. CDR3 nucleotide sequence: TGTGCCAGCAGCCCAACAACTCCAGATACGCAGTATTTT.

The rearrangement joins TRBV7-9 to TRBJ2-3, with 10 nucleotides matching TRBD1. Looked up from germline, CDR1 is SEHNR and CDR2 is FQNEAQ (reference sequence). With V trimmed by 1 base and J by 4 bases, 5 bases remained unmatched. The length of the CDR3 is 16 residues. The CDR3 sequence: CASSLDPGQGSDTQYF. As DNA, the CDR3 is TGTGCCAGCAGCTTAGATCCGGGACAGGGGTCAGATACGCAGTATTTT.

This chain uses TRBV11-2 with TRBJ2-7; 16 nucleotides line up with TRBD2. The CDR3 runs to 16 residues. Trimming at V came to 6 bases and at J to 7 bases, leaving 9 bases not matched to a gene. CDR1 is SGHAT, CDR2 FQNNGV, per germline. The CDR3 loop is CASSSGLAGGMGEQYF. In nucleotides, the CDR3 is TGTGCCAGCAGTTCGGGACTAGCGGGAGGGATGGGGGAGCAGTACTTC.

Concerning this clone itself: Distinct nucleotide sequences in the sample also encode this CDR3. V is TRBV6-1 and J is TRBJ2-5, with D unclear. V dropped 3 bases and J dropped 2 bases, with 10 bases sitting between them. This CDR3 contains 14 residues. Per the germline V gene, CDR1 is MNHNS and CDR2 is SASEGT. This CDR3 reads CASSEDRVQETQYF. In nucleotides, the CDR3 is TGTGCCAGCAGTGAGGATAGGGTTCAAGAGACCCAGTACTTC.

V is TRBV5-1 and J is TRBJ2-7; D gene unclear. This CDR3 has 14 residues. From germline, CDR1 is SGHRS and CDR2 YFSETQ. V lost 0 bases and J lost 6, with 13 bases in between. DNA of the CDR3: TGCGCCAGCAGCTTGGTTGTATCTGCCAGCGAGCAGTACTTC. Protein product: CASSLVVSASEQYF.

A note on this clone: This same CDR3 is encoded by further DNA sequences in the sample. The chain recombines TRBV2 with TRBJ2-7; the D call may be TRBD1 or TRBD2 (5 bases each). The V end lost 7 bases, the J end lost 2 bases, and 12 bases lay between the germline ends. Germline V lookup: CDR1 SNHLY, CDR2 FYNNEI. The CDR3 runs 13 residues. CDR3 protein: CASTRGRAYEQYF. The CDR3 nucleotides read TGTGCCAGCACGAGGGGTAGAGCCTACGAGCAGTACTTC.